This T cell receptor (beta chain) emerged from a study of blood T cell repertoires in COVID-19. The wider study: Sources were T cells, B-cell-depleted T cells, or PBMCs; the material itself was cDNA or gDNA.

Original processing methods: Amplification with reference gene primers provided the estimates of nucleated cell counts. Assay: immunoSEQ multiplex PCR; the TCRdb copy retains only in-frame clones and omits some. That table furnishes V, J and clone size, whereas the DNA furnished D and trimming. The sample records approximately 300,000 clones, 92% being singletons. A note on this clone: An end of the junction does not agree with germline; a read error may underlie this.

The study drew participants aged about 18 to 95 years from about two dozen US areas. Which cohort a participant joined came from the clinical history participants gave. The source is a woman aged 25 to 39 who had recovered from COVID-19. Sequences were obtained from PBMCs or T cells enriched from blood (not recorded which).

CDR3 nucleotide sequence: TGTGCTAGCAGCTCCTGGGTTGGGGGGGGTAGCAATCAGCCCCAGCATTTT. It specifies CASSSWVGGGSNQPQHF. The rearrangement uses TRBV7-7 and TRBJ1-5; TRBD1 is a possible D gene (5 bases). Per the germline V gene, CDR1 is SSHAT and CDR2 is FNYEAQ (reference sequence). This CDR3 is built from 17 residues.